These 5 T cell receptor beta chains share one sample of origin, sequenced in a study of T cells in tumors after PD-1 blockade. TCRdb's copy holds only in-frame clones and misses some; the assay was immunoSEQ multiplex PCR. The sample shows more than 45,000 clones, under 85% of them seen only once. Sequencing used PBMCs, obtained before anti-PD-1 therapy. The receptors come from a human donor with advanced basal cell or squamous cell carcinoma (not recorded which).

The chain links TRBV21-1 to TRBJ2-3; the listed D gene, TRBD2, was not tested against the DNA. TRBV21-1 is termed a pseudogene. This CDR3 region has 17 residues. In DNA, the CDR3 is TGTGCCAGCAGCAAAGCGTTGAGGACTAACTACACAGATACGCAGTATTTT. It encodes CASSKALRTNYTDTQYF.

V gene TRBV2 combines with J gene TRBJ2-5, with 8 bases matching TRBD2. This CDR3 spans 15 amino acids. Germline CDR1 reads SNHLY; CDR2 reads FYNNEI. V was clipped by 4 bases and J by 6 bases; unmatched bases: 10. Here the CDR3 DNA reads TGTGCCAGCAGTGTCCGGGAGGGGTGGGCTCAGACCCAGTACTTC. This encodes CASSVREGWAQTQYF.

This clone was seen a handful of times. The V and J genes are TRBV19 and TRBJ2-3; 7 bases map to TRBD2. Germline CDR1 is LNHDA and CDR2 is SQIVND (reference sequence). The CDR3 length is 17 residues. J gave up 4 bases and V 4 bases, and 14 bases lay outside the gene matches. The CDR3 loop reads CASSRRGKGGLSDTQYF. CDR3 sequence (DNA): TGTGCCAGTAGTAGGCGGGGGAAGGGAGGACTCTCAGATACGCAGTATTTT.

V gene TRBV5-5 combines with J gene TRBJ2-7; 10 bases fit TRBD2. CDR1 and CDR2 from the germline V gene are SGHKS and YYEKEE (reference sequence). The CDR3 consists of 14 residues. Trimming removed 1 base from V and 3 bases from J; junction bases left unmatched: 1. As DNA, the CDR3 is TGTGCCAGCAGCTTGAGGACTAGCGGCTACGAGCAGTACTTC. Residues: CASSLRTSGYEQYF.

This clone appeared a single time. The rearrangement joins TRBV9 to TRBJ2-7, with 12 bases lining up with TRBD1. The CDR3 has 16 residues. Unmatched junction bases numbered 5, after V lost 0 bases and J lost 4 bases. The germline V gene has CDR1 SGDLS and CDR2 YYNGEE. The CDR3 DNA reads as TGTGCCAGCAGCGTAGGAGGGACAGGGGGCTGGTACGAGCAGTACTTC. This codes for CASSVGGTGGWYEQYF.